Described below is a single TCR beta chain sequence and its context. This sample stems from a study of blood T cell repertoires in COVID-19. Study at large: PBMCs, B-cell-depleted T cells, or T cells provided the cDNA or gDNA that made up the material.

Looked up from germline, CDR1 is KGHSH and CDR2 is LQKENI. This CDR3 is 15 amino acids long. The germline V and J ends were trimmed by 3 bases and 0 bases, with 8 bases remaining between them. In the original workflow: Amplification with reference gene primers provided the estimates of nucleated cell counts. Measured with immunoSEQ multiplex PCR; TCRdb has only the in-frame clones, and not every one. D and trimming come from the DNA, and the V and J calls and clone size come from that table. The sample carries some 71,000 clones, approximately 90% recorded once. The rearrangement links TRBV18 to TRBJ2-2, with a weak D call TRBD1 (6 bases). The specimen was peripheral blood. The TCR sequence derives from a young woman with acute or convalescent COVID-19. The chain's CDR3 is CASSPGQSNTGELFF. In DNA form, the CDR3 reads TGTGCCAGCTCACCGGGACAATCGAACACCGGGGAGCTGTTTTTT.